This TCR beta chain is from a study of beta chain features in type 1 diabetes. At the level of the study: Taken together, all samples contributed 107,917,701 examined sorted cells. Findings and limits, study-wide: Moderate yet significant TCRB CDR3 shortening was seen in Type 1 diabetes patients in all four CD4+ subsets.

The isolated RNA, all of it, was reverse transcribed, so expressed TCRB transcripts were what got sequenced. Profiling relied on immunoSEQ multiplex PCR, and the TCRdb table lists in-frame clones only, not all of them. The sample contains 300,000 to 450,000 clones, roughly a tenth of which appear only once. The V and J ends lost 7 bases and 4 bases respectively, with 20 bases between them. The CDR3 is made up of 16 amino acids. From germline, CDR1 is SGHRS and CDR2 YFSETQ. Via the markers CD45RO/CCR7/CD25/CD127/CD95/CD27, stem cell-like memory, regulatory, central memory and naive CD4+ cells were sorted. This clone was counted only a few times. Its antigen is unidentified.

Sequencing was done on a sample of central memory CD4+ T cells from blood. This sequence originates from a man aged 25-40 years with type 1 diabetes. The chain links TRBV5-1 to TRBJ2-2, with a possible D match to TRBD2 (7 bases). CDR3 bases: TGCGCCAGCCGCCCGGGTCCAGGGGAGGGCACCGGGGAGCTGTTTTTT. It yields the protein CASRPGPGEGTGELFF. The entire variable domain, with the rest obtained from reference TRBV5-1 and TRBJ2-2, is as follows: KAGVTQTPRYLIKTRGQQVTLSCSPISGHRSVSWYQQTPGQGLQFLFEYFSETQRNKGNFPGRFSGRQFSNSRSEMNVSTLELGDSALYLCASRPGPGEGTGELFFGEGSRLTVL.